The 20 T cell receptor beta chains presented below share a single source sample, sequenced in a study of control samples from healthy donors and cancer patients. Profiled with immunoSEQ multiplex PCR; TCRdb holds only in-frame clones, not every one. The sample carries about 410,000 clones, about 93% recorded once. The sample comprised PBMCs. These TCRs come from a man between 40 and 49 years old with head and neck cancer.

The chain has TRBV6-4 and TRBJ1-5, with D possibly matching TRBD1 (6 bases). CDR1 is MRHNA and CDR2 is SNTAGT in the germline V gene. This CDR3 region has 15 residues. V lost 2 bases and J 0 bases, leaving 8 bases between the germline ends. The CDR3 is CASSDGGFSNQPQHF. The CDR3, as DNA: TGTGCCAGCAGTGACGGGGGCTTTAGCAATCAGCCCCAGCATTTT.

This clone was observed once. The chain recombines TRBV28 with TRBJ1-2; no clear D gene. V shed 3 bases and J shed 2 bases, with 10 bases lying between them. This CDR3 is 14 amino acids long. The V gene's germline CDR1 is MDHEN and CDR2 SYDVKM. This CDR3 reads CASSFNTANYGYTF. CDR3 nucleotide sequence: TGTGCCAGCAGTTTCAACACAGCCAACTATGGCTACACCTTC.

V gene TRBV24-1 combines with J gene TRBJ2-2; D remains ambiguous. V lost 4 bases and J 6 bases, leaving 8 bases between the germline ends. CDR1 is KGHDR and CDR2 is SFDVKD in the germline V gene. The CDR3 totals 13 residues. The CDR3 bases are TGTGCCACCAGTGACTCCTTGGCCGGGGAGCTGTTTTTT. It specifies CATSDSLAGELFF.

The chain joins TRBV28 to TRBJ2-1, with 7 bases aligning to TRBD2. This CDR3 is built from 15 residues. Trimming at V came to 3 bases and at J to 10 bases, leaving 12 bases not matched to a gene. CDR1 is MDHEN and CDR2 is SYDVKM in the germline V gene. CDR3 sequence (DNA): TGTGCCAGCAGTTTTTTGTCTAGCGGTTGGGTAGAGCAGTTCTTC. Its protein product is CASSFLSSGWVEQFF.

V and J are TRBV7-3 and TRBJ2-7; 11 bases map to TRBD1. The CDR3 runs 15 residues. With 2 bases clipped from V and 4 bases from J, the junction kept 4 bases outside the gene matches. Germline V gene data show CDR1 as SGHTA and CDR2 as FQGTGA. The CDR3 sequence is CASSLLGTGGYEQYF. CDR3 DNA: TGTGCCAGCAGCTTATTGGGGACAGGGGGGTACGAGCAGTACTTC.

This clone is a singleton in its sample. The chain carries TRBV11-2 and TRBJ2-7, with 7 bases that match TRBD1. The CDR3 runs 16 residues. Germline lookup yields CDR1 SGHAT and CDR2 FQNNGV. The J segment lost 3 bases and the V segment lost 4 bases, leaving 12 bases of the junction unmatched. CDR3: CASSWGPTGQNYEQYF. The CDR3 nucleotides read TGTGCCAGCAGCTGGGGCCCGACAGGGCAGAACTACGAGCAGTACTTC.

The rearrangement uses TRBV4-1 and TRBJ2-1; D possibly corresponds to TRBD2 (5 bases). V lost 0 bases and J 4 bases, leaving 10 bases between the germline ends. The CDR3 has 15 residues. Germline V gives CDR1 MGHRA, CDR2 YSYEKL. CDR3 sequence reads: CASSQEGRGYNEQFF. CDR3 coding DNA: TGCGCCAGCAGCCAAGAAGGGAGAGGATACAATGAGCAGTTCTTC.

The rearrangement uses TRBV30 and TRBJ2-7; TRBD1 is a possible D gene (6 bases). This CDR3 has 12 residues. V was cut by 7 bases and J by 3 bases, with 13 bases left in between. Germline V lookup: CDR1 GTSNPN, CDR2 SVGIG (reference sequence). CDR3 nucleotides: TGTGCCTCCTCCAGGGGAAGCTACGAGCAGTACTTC. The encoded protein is CASSRGSYEQYF.

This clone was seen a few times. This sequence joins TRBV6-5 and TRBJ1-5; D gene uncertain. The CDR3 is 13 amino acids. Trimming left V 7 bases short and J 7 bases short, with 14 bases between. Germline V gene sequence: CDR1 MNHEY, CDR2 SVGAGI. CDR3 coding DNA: TGTGCCAGCATGTACACCCTTCAGCAGCCCCAGCATTTT. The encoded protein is CASMYTLQQPQHF.

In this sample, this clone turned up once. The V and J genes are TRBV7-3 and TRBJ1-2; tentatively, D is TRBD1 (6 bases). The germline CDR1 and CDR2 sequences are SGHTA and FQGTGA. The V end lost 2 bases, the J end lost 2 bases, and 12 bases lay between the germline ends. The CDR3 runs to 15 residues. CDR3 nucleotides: TGTGCCAGCAGCTTATTTGGGGGCGAAAACTATGGCTACACCTTC. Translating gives CASSLFGGENYGYTF.

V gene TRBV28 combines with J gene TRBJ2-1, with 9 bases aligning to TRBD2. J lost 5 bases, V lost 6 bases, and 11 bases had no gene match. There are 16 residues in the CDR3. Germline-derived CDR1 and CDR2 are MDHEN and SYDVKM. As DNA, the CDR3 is TGTGCCAGCAGACGCCCTATAGCGGGGGCCGACAATGAGCAGTTCTTC. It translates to CASRRPIAGADNEQFF.

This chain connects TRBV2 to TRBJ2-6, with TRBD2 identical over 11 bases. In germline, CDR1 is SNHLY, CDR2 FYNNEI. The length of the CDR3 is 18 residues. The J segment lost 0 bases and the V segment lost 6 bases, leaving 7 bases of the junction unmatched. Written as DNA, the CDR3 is TGTGCCAGCAGGGAATTAGCGGGAGGGCACTCTGGGGCCAACGTCCTGACTTTC. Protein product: CASRELAGGHSGANVLTF. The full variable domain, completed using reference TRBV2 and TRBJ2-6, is EPEVTQTPSHQVTQMGQEVILRCVPISNHLYFYWYRQILGQKVEFLVSFYNNEISEKSEIFDDQFSVERPDGSNFTLKIRSTKLEDSAMYFCASRELAGGHSGANVLTFGAGSRLTVL.

CDR3 residues: CASSLGRGDTEAFF. Written as DNA, the CDR3 is TGTGCCAGCAGTTTAGGCAGGGGGGATACTGAAGCTTTCTTT. The chain joins TRBV27 to TRBJ1-1; 7 bases align to TRBD1. With 2 bases clipped from V and 5 bases from J, the junction kept 5 bases outside the gene matches. The germline V gene has CDR1 MNHEY and CDR2 SMNVEV (reference sequence). This CDR3 spans 14 amino acids.

The CDR3 spells CASSIGGSRNTGELFF. The CDR3 nucleotides are TGTGCCAGTAGTATAGGCGGGAGTAGGAACACCGGGGAGCTGTTTTTT. The chain is built from TRBV19 and TRBJ2-2; the match to TRBD2 covers 7 bases. The germline CDR1 and CDR2 sequences are LNHDA and SQIVND (reference sequence). V dropped 1 base and J dropped 1; count of bases not matched to a gene: 3. The length of the CDR3 is 16 residues.

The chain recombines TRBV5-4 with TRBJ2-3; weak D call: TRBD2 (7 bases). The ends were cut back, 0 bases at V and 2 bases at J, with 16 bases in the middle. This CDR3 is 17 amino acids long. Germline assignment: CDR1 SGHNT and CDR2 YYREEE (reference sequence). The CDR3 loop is CASSLVSGGSPTDTQYF. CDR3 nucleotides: TGTGCCAGCAGCTTGGTATCGGGGGGCTCCCCCACAGATACGCAGTATTTT.

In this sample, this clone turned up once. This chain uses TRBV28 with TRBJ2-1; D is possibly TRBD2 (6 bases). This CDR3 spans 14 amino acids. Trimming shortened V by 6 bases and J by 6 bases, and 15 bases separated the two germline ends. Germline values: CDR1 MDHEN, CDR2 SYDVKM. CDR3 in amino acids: CASRIGTETNEQFF. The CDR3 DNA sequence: TGTGCCAGCAGAATCGGGACTGAAACCAATGAGCAGTTCTTC.

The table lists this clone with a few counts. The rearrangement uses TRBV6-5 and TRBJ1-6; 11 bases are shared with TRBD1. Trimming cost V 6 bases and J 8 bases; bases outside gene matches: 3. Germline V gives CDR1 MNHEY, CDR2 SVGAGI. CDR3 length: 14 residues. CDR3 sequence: CASRSGQGDSPLHF. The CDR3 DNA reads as TGTGCCAGCAGGTCGGGACAGGGGGATTCACCCCTCCACTTT.

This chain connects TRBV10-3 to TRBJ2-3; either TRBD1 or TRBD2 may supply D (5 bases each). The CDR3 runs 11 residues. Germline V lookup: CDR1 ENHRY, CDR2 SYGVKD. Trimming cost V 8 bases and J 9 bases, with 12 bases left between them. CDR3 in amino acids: CAIGAAETQYF. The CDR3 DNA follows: TGTGCCATCGGGGCAGCGGAAACGCAGTATTTT.

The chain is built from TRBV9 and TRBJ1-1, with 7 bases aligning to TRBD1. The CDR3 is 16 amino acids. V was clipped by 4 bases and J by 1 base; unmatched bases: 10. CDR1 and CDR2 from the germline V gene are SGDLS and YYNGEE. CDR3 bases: TGTGCCAGCAGCCCTCGCCTGACAGGGCCGAACACTGAAGCTTTCTTT. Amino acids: CASSPRLTGPNTEAFF.

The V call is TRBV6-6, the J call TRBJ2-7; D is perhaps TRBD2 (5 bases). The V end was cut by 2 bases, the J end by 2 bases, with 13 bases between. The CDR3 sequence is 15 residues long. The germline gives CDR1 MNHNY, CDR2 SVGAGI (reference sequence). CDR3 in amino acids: CASSYPEAATYEQYF. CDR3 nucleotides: TGTGCCAGCAGTTACCCGGAGGCGGCAACCTACGAGCAGTACTTC.